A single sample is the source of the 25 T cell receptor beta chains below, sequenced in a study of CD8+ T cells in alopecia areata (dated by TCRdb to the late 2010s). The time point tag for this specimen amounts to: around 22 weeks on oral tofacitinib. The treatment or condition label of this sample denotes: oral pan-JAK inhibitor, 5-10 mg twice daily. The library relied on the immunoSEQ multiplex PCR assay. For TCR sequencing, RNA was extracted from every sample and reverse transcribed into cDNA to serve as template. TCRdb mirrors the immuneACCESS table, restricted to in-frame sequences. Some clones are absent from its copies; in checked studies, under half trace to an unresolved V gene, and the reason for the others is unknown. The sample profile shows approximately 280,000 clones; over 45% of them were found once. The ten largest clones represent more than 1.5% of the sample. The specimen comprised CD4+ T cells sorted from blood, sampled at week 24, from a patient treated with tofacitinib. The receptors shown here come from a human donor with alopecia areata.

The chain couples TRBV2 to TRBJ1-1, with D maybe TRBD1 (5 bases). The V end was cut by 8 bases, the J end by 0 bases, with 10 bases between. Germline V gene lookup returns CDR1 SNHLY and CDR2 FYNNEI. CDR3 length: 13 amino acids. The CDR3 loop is CASAGPMNTEAFF. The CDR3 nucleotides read TGTGCCAGCGCAGGGCCCATGAACACTGAAGCTTTCTTT.

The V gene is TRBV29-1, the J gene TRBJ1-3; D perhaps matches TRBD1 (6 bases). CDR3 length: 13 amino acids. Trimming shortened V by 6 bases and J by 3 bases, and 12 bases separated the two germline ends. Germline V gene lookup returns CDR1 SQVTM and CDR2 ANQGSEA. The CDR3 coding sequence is TGCAGCGTAGCGGACAGCCGTGGAAACACCATATATTTT. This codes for CSVADSRGNTIYF.

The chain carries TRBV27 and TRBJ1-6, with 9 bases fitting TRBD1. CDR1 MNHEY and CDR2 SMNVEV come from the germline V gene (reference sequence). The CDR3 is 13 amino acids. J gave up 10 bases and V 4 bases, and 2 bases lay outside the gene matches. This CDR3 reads CASSWTGDSPLHF. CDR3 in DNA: TGTGCCAGCAGTTGGACAGGGGACTCACCCCTCCACTTT.

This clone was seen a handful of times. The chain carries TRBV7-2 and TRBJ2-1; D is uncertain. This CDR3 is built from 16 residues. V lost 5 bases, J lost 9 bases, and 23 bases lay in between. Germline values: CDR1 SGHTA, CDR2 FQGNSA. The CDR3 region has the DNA TGTGCCAGCAGCCTAGAGGTAACGGCCCGGCCCGTTGAGCAGTTCTTC. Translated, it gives CASSLEVTARPVEQFF.

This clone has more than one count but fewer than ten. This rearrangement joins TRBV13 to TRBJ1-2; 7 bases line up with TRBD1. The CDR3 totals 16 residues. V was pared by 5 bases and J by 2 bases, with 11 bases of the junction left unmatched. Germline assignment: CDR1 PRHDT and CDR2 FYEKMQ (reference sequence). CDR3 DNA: TGTGCCAGCAGCGCACAAAGAAAGACAGGGAACTATGGCTACACCTTC. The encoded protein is CASSAQRKTGNYGYTF.

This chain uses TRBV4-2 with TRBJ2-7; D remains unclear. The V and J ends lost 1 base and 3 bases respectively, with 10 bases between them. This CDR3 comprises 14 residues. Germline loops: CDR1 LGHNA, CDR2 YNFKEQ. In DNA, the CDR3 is TGTGCCAGCAGCCAAGGCCCCACGAACTACGAGCAGTACTTC. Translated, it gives CASSQGPTNYEQYF.

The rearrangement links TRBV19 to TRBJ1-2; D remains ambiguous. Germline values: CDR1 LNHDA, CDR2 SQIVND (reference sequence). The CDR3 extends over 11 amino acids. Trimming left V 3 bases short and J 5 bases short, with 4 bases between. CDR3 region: CASSIGYGYTF. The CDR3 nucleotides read TGTGCCAGTAGTATCGGGTATGGCTACACCTTC.

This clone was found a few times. The CDR3: CASDDSRDGYTF. In DNA, the CDR3 is TGTGCCAGCGATGATAGTAGGGATGGCTACACCTTC. This chain links TRBV7-9 with TRBJ1-2; D not certain. The CDR3 is made up of 12 amino acids. V lost 8 bases and J 6 bases, leaving 13 bases between the germline ends. CDR1 and CDR2 (germline): SEHNR, FQNEAQ (reference sequence).

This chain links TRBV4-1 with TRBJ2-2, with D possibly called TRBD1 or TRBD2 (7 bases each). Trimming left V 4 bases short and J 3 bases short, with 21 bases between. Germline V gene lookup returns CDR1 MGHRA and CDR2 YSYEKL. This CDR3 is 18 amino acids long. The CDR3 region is CASSLDPRGAGDTGELFF. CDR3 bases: TGCGCCAGCAGCCTCGACCCCAGGGGGGCGGGGGACACCGGGGAGCTGTTTTTT.

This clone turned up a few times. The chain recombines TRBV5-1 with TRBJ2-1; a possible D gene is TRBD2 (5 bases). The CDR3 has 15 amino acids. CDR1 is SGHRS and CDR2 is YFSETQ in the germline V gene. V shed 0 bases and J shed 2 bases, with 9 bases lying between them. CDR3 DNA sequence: TGCGCCAGCAGCTTGGACAGCGGTACCTACAATGAGCAGTTCTTC. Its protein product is CASSLDSGTYNEQFF.

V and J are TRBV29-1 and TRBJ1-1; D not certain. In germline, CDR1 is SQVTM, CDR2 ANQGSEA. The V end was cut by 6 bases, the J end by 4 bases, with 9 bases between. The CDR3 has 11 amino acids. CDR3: CSVTPLTEAFF. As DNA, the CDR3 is TGCAGCGTCACACCTCTCACTGAAGCTTTCTTT.

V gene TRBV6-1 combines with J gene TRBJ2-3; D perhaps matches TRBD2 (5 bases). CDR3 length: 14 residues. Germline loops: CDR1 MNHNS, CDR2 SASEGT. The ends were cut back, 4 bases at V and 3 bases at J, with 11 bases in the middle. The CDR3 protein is CASSAQRGTDTQYF. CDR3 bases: TGTGCCAGCAGTGCCCAACGGGGAACAGATACGCAGTATTTT.

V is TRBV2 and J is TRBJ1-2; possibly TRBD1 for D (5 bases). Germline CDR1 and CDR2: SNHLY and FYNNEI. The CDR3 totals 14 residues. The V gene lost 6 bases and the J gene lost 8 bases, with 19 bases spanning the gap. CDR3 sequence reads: CASRPTTVRGGYTF. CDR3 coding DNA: TGTGCCAGCAGACCGACGACAGTACGAGGAGGCTACACCTTC.

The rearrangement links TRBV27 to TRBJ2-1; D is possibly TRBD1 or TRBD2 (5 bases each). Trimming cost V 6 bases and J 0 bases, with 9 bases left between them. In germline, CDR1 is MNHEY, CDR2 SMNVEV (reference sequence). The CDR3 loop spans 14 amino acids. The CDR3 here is CASRRDVSYNEQFF. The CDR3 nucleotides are TGTGCCAGCAGACGGGACGTCTCCTACAATGAGCAGTTCTTC.

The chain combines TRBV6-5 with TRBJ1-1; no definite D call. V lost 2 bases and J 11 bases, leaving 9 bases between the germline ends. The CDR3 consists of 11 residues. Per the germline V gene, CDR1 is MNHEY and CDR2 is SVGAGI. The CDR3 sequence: CASSYTERAFF. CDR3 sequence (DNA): TGTGCCAGCAGTTACACAGAGCGGGCTTTCTTT.

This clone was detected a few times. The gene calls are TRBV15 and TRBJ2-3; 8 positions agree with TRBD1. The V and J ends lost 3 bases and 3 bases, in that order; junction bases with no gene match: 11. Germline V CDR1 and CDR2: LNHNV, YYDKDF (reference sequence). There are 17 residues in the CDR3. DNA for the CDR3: TGTGCCACCAGCAGGGGGGACAGGTGGGCAGGGACAGATACGCAGTATTTT. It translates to CATSRGDRWAGTDTQYF.

The CDR3 nucleotides are TGTGCCACCAGCAGAGACAGGGACCAGCCCCAGCATTTT. As protein: CATSRDRDQPQHF. The chain couples TRBV15 to TRBJ1-5, with D possibly TRBD1 on 5 matching bases. V was clipped by 0 bases and J by 7 bases, with 7 bases between them. CDR3 size: 13 residues. Germline V CDR1 and CDR2: LNHNV, YYDKDF (reference sequence).

This CDR3 is CASSFSGQREKLFF. In DNA, the CDR3 is TGTGCCAGCAGCTTTTCGGGACAGCGGGAAAAACTGTTTTTT. This rearrangement joins TRBV7-9 to TRBJ1-4; TRBD1 agrees at 7 bases. Losses at the gene ends were 3 bases for V and 8 bases for J; bases not matched to a gene: 6. CDR1 and CDR2 (germline): SEHNR, FQNEAQ (reference sequence). The CDR3 runs to 14 residues.

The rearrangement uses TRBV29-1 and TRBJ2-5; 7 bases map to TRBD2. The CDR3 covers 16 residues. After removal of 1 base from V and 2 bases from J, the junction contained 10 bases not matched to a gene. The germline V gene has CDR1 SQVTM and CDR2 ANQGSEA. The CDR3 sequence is CSVEVLPGEGQETQYF. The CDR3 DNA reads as TGCAGCGTTGAAGTCCTCCCGGGGGAGGGGCAAGAGACCCAGTACTTC.

The CDR3 region is CASSAGTGDPYEQYF. The CDR3 DNA reads TGCGCCAGCAGCGCCGGGACAGGGGACCCCTACGAGCAGTACTTC. This rearrangement joins TRBV5-1 to TRBJ2-7, with 10 bases lining up with TRBD1. Germline V gene lookup returns CDR1 SGHRS and CDR2 YFSETQ. The length of the CDR3 is 15 residues. J was trimmed by 2 bases and V by 4 bases; bases with no gene match: 6.

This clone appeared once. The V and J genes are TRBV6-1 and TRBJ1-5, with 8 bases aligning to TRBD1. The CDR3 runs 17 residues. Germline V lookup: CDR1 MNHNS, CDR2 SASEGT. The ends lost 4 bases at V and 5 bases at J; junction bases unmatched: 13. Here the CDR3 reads CASSARQGPRTHQPQHF. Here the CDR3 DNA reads TGTGCCAGCAGTGCCCGACAGGGGCCCCGCACCCATCAGCCCCAGCATTTT.

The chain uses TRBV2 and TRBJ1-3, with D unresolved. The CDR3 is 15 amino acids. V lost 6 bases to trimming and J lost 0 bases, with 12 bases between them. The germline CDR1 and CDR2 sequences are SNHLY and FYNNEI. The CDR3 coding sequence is TGTGCCAGCAGCCGATCTCTTCGCTCTGGAAACACCATATATTTT. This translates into CASSRSLRSGNTIYF.

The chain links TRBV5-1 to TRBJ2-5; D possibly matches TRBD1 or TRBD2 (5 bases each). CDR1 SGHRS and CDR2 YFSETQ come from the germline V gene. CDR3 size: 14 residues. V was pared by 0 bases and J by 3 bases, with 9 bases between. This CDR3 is CASSLAGSEETQYF. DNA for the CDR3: TGCGCCAGCAGCTTGGCAGGGAGTGAAGAGACCCAGTACTTC.

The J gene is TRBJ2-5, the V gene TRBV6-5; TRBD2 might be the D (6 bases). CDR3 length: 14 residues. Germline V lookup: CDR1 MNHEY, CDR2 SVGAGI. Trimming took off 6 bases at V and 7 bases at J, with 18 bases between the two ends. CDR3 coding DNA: TGTGCCAGCAGAGGGGACTGGCGGGTAGGGACCCAGTACTTC. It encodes CASRGDWRVGTQYF.

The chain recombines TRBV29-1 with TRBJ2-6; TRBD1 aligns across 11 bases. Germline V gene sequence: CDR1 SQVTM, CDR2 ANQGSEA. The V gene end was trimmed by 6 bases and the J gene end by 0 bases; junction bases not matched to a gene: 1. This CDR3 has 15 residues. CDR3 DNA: TGCAGCGTGGGACAGGGGGGCTCTGGGGCCAACGTCCTGACTTTC. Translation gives CSVGQGGSGANVLTF. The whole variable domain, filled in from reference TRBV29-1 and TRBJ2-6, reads SAVISQKPSRDICQRGTSLTIQCQVDSQVTMMFWYRQQPGQSLTLIATANQGSEATYESGFVIDKFPISRPNLTFSTLTVSNMSPEDSSIYLCSVGQGGSGANVLTFGAGSRLTVL.